This T cell receptor (beta chain) was found in a study of cytomegalovirus exposure and HLA in healthy donors. Findings of the study overall: Presence/absence analyses assumed roughly uniform sequencing depth across donors.

Regarding donors, all were healthy bone marrow donors. The CDR3 loop spans 17 amino acids. The germline CDR1 and CDR2 sequences are SGHVS and FQNEAQ. With V trimmed by 5 bases and J by 1 base, 9 bases remained unmatched. PCR was performed using 60 Vbeta and 13 Jbeta primers. TCRdb keeps only in-frame clones here, not all; method: immunoSEQ multiplex PCR. The table shows some 140,000 clones, with over 60% occurring only once. Comments on this clone: What it binds is unknown.

The chain combines TRBV7-8 with TRBJ2-4; TRBD1 agrees at 9 bases. Sequenced sample: PBMCs. This sequence was found in a male donor in good health and CMV-seropositive. Here the CDR3 reads CASSANRGLGAKNIQYF. As DNA, the CDR3 is TGTGCCAGCAGCGCGAACAGGGGGCTCGGGGCCAAAAACATTCAGTACTTC.